This T cell receptor beta chain was observed in a study of OX40 agonist ivuxolimab in advanced cancers. The wider study: With ivuxolimab, an agonistic anti-OX40 (CD134) antibody, patients were treated. Partial responses occurred in three patients (one hepatocellular carcinoma, two cutaneous melanoma).

Study-level results: At 0.1 to 3.0 mg/kg, clonal expansion of CD4+ and CD8+ blood T cells had occurred by week 6.

In regard to this clone: Antigen specificity is unknown.

Sequenced by immunoSEQ multiplex PCR; TCRdb stores in-frame clones only, minus some. In the table there are 70,000 to 75,000 clones, roughly 82% of which are singletons. The CDR3 is 15 residues long. CDR1 is KGHSH, CDR2 LQKENI, per germline. V lost 0 bases and J lost 8; bases outside the gene matches: 3. V is TRBV18 and J is TRBJ1-4; 10 bases line up with TRBD1. This TCR came from an adult with an advanced solid tumor such as melanoma, head and neck, liver or kidney cancer. The sequencing here drew on CD4+ or CD8+ T cells sorted from blood, taken in a trial of the OX40 agonist ivuxolimab. DNA of the CDR3: TGTGCCAGCTCACCACCGGGACAGGGGAGAGAAAAACTGTTTTTT. Protein product: CASSPPGQGREKLFF.